One and the same sample provided the 20 T cell receptor beta chains below, sequenced in a study of cytomegalovirus exposure and HLA in healthy donors. Both 60 Vbeta primers and 13 Jbeta primers went into the PCR. Using immunoSEQ multiplex PCR, the repertoire was profiled, and TCRdb retains in-frame clones only, with some absent. The sample yields 120,000 or so clones, about 15% seen once. Sequencing input: PBMCs. These receptors were obtained from a female donor in good health and CMV-seropositive.

In its sample, this clone was seen a few times. This chain uses TRBV6-5 with TRBJ2-1; 8 nucleotides align to TRBD2. The V segment lost 2 bases and the J segment 9 bases; nucleotides outside the gene matches: 9. The CDR3 is 15 amino acids. Looked up from germline, CDR1 is MNHEY and CDR2 is SVGAGI. CDR3 bases: TGTGCCAGCAGTTACCGTCAGCGGGAGAGGTCTGAGCAGTTCTTC. Its translation is CASSYRQRERSEQFF.

The V gene is TRBV7-2, the J gene TRBJ1-5; 7 bases align to TRBD1. In germline, CDR1 is SGHTA, CDR2 FQGNSA. V gave up 5 bases and J gave up 5 bases; unmatched junction bases: 3. The CDR3 is made up of 13 amino acids. The CDR3 coding sequence is TGTGCCAGCAGCGTCGGGACAGATCAGCCCCAGCATTTT. Its translation: CASSVGTDQPQHF.

This clone came up a few times. The chain employs TRBV18 and TRBJ1-1; unclear D gene. The CDR3 contains 15 residues. Trimming shortened V by 2 bases and J by 3 bases, and 13 bases separated the two germline ends. Germline CDR1 is KGHSH and CDR2 is LQKENI. This chain's CDR3 is CASSPITRRDTEAFF. The DNA for the CDR3 is TGTGCCAGCTCACCAATTACAAGGCGGGACACTGAAGCTTTCTTT.

This clone has only a few counts. V is TRBV6-5 and J is TRBJ1-2; 7 positions match TRBD1. J was trimmed by 2 bases and V by 6 bases; bases with no gene match: 6. Germline V CDR1 and CDR2: MNHEY, SVGAGI. The CDR3 length is 14 residues. The CDR3 region has the DNA TGTGCCAGCAGCTCGGACAGGCCAAACTATGGCTACACCTTC. This translates into CASSSDRPNYGYTF.

The chain joins TRBV29-1 to TRBJ2-5; a possible D gene is TRBD2 (6 bases). The V end lost 7 bases, the J end lost 4 bases, and 16 bases lay between the germline ends. This CDR3 region has 13 residues. The germline V gene has CDR1 SQVTM and CDR2 ANQGSEA. For the CDR3, the DNA is TGCAGCGCTTGGGCGGGAAGGGGAGAGACCCAGTACTTC. Translation gives CSAWAGRGETQYF.

This chain connects TRBV6-5 to TRBJ2-7; a weak D match, TRBD1 (6 bases). Germline lookup yields CDR1 MNHEY and CDR2 SVGAGI. The CDR3 extends over 14 amino acids. V was trimmed by 2 bases and J by 4 bases, leaving 12 bases between them. DNA of the CDR3: TGTGCCAGCAGTTACATAACAGGGAGTTACGAGCAGTACTTC. This gives the protein CASSYITGSYEQYF.

There are a few counts of this clone. This chain links TRBV18 with TRBJ1-5; D ambiguous. Germline-derived CDR1 and CDR2 are KGHSH and LQKENI. The V end was cut by 8 bases, the J end by 4 bases, with 12 bases between. The CDR3 is 13 residues long. The CDR3 region has the DNA TGTGCCAGCGATAAGACGGGAAATCAGCCCCAGCATTTT. Protein sequence: CASDKTGNQPQHF. Filled out from reference TRBV18 and TRBJ1-5, the complete variable domain reads NAGVMQNPRHLVRRRGQEARLRCSPMKGHSHVYWYRQLPEEGLKFMVYLQKENIIDESGMPKERFSAEFPKEGPSILRIQQVVRGDSAAYFCASDKTGNQPQHFGDGTRLSIL.

This clone has just a few counts. The rearrangement uses TRBV6-6 and TRBJ1-6; unclear D gene. Germline V lookup: CDR1 MNHNY, CDR2 SVGAGI (reference sequence). This CDR3 contains 14 residues. Trimming took off 2 bases at V and 4 bases at J, with 6 bases between the two ends. The CDR3 DNA sequence: TGTGCCAGCAGTTACCTGTTATATAATTCACCCCTCCACTTT. Translated: CASSYLLYNSPLHF.

The chain is built from TRBV28 and TRBJ2-7; possible D gene TRBD2, 6 bases. The germline V and J ends were trimmed by 3 bases and 3 bases, with 9 bases remaining between them. This CDR3 has 13 residues. Germline V lookup: CDR1 MDHEN, CDR2 SYDVKM. The CDR3 bases are TGTGCCAGCAGTTTTATCGGGGGCTACGAGCAGTACTTC. It yields the protein CASSFIGGYEQYF.

The chain carries TRBV7-6 and TRBJ2-7; 11 bases align to TRBD2. Germline V CDR1 and CDR2: SGHVS, FNYEAQ. J gave up 0 bases and V 4 bases, and 14 bases lay outside the gene matches. The length of the CDR3 is 19 residues. The CDR3 loop reads CASSSPAGTSGPSSYEQYF. The CDR3, as DNA: TGTGCCAGCAGCTCACCAGCCGGGACTAGCGGCCCCAGCTCCTACGAGCAGTACTTC.

This clone was detected a few times. The chain is built from TRBV7-2 and TRBJ2-1, with 9 bases lining up with TRBD2. V shed 2 bases, J shed 0 bases, and the junction held 5 bases outside the gene matches. Germline values: CDR1 SGHTA, CDR2 FQGNSA. CDR3 length: 17 amino acids. In DNA, the CDR3 is TGTGCCAGCAGCTTACCCACAGCGGGGGGCTCCTACAATGAGCAGTTCTTC. Amino acid sequence: CASSLPTAGGSYNEQFF.

This clone has more than one count but fewer than ten. The gene calls are TRBV27 and TRBJ2-1, with 11 bases fitting TRBD1. This CDR3 has 14 residues. Germline V gene data show CDR1 as MNHEY and CDR2 as SMNVEV (reference sequence). Trimming cost V 5 bases and J 6 bases; bases outside gene matches: 3. CDR3 protein: CASSQGTGGNEQFF. In DNA, the CDR3 is TGTGCCAGCAGTCAAGGGACAGGGGGCAATGAGCAGTTCTTC.

The rearrangement joins TRBV5-8 to TRBJ2-7; 9 bases are a match to TRBD2. Trimming removed 2 bases from V and 6 bases from J; junction bases left unmatched: 3. The germline V gene has CDR1 SGHTS and CDR2 YDEGEE. The CDR3 is 13 residues long. The CDR3 protein is CASSFILAGEQYF. The CDR3, as DNA: TGTGCCAGCAGCTTCATACTAGCGGGCGAGCAGTACTTC.

V is TRBV5-1 and J is TRBJ2-5, with 8 bases matching TRBD2. Germline loops: CDR1 SGHRS, CDR2 YFSETQ. Unmatched junction bases numbered 8, after V lost 0 bases and J lost 4 bases. The CDR3 has 16 residues. CDR3 nucleotides: TGCGCCAGCAGCTTGGAACCAGCGGGAGTGCCAGAGACCCAGTACTTC. Translated, it gives CASSLEPAGVPETQYF. Full variable domain (rest looked up from reference TRBV5-1 and TRBJ2-5): KAGVTQTPRYLIKTRGQQVTLSCSPISGHRSVSWYQQTPGQGLQFLFEYFSETQRNKGNFPGRFSGRQFSNSRSEMNVSTLELGDSALYLCASSLEPAGVPETQYFGPGTRLLVL.

Regarding this clone: The same CDR3 also results from other DNA sequences found in this sample. The chain couples TRBV9 to TRBJ2-7; D unclear. The V end was cut by 0 bases, the J end by 2 bases, with 6 bases between. Germline values: CDR1 SGDLS, CDR2 YYNGEE. The CDR3 contains 13 residues. CDR3 DNA sequence: TGTGCCAGCAGCGTAGGGCTGGCCTACGAGCAGTACTTC. It translates to CASSVGLAYEQYF.

The chain couples TRBV7-9 to TRBJ1-6; 7 bases map to TRBD1. This CDR3 contains 14 residues. The V gene's germline CDR1 is SEHNR and CDR2 FQNEAQ (reference sequence). Unmatched junction bases numbered 8, after V lost 6 bases and J lost 9 bases. The CDR3, as DNA: TGTGCCAGCAGTACGCGGGACAGCTTTTCACCCCTCCACTTT. It yields the protein CASSTRDSFSPLHF. Together with reference TRBV7-9 and TRBJ1-6, the CDR3 gives the full variable domain: DTGVSQNPRHKITKRGQNVTFRCDPISEHNRLYWYRQTLGQGPEFLTYFQNEAQLEKSRLLSDRFSAERPKGSFSTLEIQRTEQGDSAMYLCASSTRDSFSPLHFGNGTRLTVT.

The rearrangement uses TRBV5-1 and TRBJ2-6, with TRBD1 matching 10 bases. After removal of 4 bases from V and 1 base from J, the junction contained 5 bases not matched to a gene. The CDR3 is made up of 17 amino acids. The germline V gene encodes CDR1 SGHRS and CDR2 YFSETQ. CDR3 protein: CASSVTGGGSGANVLTF. CDR3 bases: TGCGCCAGCAGCGTGACAGGGGGCGGGTCTGGGGCCAACGTCCTGACTTTC.

The table lists this clone with a few counts. The V and J genes are TRBV7-8 and TRBJ2-1, with D tentatively TRBD2 (5 bases). In germline, CDR1 is SGHVS, CDR2 FQNEAQ. The CDR3 is 15 amino acids. V lost 3 bases and J lost 4, with 13 bases in between. Here the CDR3 reads CASSFRVREYNEQFF. The CDR3 nucleotides are TGTGCCAGCAGCTTTAGGGTTAGGGAGTACAATGAGCAGTTCTTC.

This clone was observed a few times. The rearrangement joins TRBV6-6 to TRBJ2-7; 8 positions match TRBD1. From germline, CDR1 is MNHNY and CDR2 SVGAGI (reference sequence). This CDR3 has 14 residues. J gave up 4 bases and V 6 bases, and 8 bases lay outside the gene matches. CDR3 sequence reads: CASRIGQGGYEQYF. As DNA, the CDR3 is TGTGCCAGCAGAATTGGACAGGGAGGTTACGAGCAGTACTTC.

This rearrangement joins TRBV2 to TRBJ1-6; TRBD1 matches 8 bases. The ends lost 6 bases at V and 11 bases at J; junction bases unmatched: 6. The CDR3 contains 13 residues. CDR1 SNHLY and CDR2 FYNNEI come from the germline V gene. CDR3 in DNA: TGTGCCAGCAGCGGTACAGGGGGAGCACCCCTCCACTTT. Amino acids: CASSGTGGAPLHF.